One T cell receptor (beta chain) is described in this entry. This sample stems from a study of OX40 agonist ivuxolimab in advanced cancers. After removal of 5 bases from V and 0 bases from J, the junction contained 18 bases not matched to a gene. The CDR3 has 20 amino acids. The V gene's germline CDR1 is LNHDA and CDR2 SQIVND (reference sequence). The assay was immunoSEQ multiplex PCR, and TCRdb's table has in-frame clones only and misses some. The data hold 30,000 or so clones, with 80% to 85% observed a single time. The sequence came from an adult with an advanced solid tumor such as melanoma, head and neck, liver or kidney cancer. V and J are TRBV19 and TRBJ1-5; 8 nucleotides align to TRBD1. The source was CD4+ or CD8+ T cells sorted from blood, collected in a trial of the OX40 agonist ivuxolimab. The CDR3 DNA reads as TGTGCCAGTAGTTCGCCCCGACAGGGGTCTACGGTCTATAGCAATCAGCCCCAGCATTTT. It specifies CASSSPRQGSTVYSNQPQHF.